The rows below give T cell receptor beta chains drawn from one sample of a study of metastatic and nonmetastatic thyroid tumors. MiXCR re-clonotyped the PCR reads for TCRdb. The data show about 60,000 clones, with around 15% seen just once and just under 9.5% held by the top ten. Material for sequencing was blood. The receptors shown here come from a male donor with papillary thyroid cancer or a benign thyroid nodule (not recorded which). Some clones in this sample may be carry-over from other donors' samples. Both conserved end residues are part of each CDR3. D genes are given only for firm matches. Where a row states a size, it is once, few, many or the class of an expanded clone; other rows omit it.

clone size,D gene,V gene,J gene,CDR3 protein,CDR3 DNA
many,TRBD1,TRBV7-9,TRBJ1-6,CASSLAGQNSPLHF,TGTGCCAGCAGCTTAGCGGGACAGAATTCACCCCTCCACTTT
many,-,TRBV6-1,TRBJ1-1,CASSSLTGGNTEAFF,TGTGCCAGCAGCTCTCTGACAGGAGGGAACACTGAAGCTTTCTTT
-,-,TRBV20-1,TRBJ1-1,CSAKDLKNTEAFF,TGCAGTGCGAAGGACCTTAAGAACACTGAAGCTTTCTTT
many,TRBD1,TRBV20-1,TRBJ1-5,CSATQGADQPQHF,TGCAGTGCTACACAGGGGGCGGATCAGCCCCAGCATTTT
many,TRBD1,TRBV3-1,TRBJ1-1,CASSHGTGGVGAFF,TGTGCCAGCAGCCACGGGACAGGGGGCGTCGGAGCTTTCTTT
few,TRBD2,TRBV6-1,TRBJ2-1,CASSELAGGPNQQFF,TGTGCCAGCAGTGAACTAGCGGGGGGTCCCAATCAGCAGTTCTTC
many,TRBD2,TRBV19,TRBJ2-3,CASSIRGGGTDTQYF,TGTGCCAGTAGTATTCGGGGGGGAGGCACAGATACGCAGTATTTT
few,-,TRBV25-1,TRBJ2-2,CASIESQRGSGELFF,TGTGCCAGCATTGAATCGCAAAGGGGGTCCGGTGAGCTGTTTTTT
few,-,TRBV6-5,TRBJ1-2,CASSYAPPRCGYTF,TGTGCCAGCAGTTACGCGCCCCCACGGTGTGGCTACACCTTC
many,TRBD2,TRBV29-1,TRBJ2-5,CSVGGGETQYF,TGCAGCGTTGGCGGGGGGGAGACCCAGTACTTC
many,-,TRBV5-1,TRBJ2-1,CASSLGAGGNEQFF,TGCGCCAGCAGCTTGGGAGCGGGCGGGAATGAGCAGTTCTTC
many,-,TRBV27,TRBJ2-1,CASSLRTTFPSSYNEQFF,TGTGCCAGCAGTTTAAGGACTACCTTCCCCTCGTCCTACAATGAGCAGTTCTTC
many,-,TRBV9,TRBJ1-2,CASSPSGTSFGYTF,TGTGCCAGCAGCCCATCAGGGACGTCTTTTGGCTACACCTTC
many,-,TRBV20-1,TRBJ1-1,CSARDPGRNTEAFF,TGCAGTGCTAGAGATCCTGGTAGAAACACTGAAGCTTTCTTT
-,TRBD1,TRBV28,TRBJ1-5,CASSSGRQGRGQPQHF,TGTGCCAGCAGTTCTGGACGACAGGGGCGAGGGCAGCCCCAGCATTTT
many,-,TRBV12-3/TRBV12-4,TRBJ2-5,CASSLSGTVQETQYF,TGTGCCAGCAGTTTAAGCGGGACAGTCCAAGAGACCCAGTACTTC
few,-,TRBV6-1,TRBJ2-2,CASSGTAVWNTGELFF,TGTGCCAGCAGTGGAACGGCAGTGTGGAACACCGGGGAGCTGTTTTTT
many,TRBD2,TRBV25-1,TRBJ2-1,CASSELGGSSYNEQFF,TGTGCCAGCAGTGAATTGGGCGGGAGCTCCTACAATGAGCAGTTCTTC
many,TRBD1,TRBV5-6,TRBJ1-1,CASTRQGLHTEAFF,TGTGCCAGCACCCGACAGGGATTGCACACTGAAGCTTTCTTT
few,-,TRBV9,TRBJ2-1,CASSVGASSYNEQFF,TGTGCCAGCAGCGTAGGGGCTAGCAGCTACAATGAGCAGTTCTTC
many,-,TRBV12-3/TRBV12-4,TRBJ2-1,CASSLSSSYNEQFF,TGTGCCAGCAGTTTGTCGAGCTCCTACAATGAGCAGTTCTTC
-,-,TRBV27,TRBJ1-1,CASSGGQNEAFF,TGTGCCAGCAGTGGAGGACAAAATGAAGCTTTCTTT
-,-,TRBV3-1,TRBJ1-5,CASSQEGVLNQPQHF,TGTGCCAGCAGCCAAGAAGGGGTACTCAATCAGCCCCAGCATTTT
many,-,TRBV7-9,TRBJ2-1,CASSLREKGENEQFF,TGTGCCAGCAGCTTAAGGGAAAAGGGGGAAAATGAGCAGTTCTTC
many,TRBD2,TRBV20-1,TRBJ2-3,CSATGLEATDTQYF,TGCAGTGCTACCGGACTAGAGGCTACAGATACGCAGTATTTT
few,TRBD2,TRBV27,TRBJ2-7,CASSTTGGINEQYF,TGTGCCAGCAGTACGACGGGGGGGATTAACGAGCAGTACTTC
many,TRBD1,TRBV5-1,TRBJ2-3,CASSFDTGTVSTDTQYF,TGCGCCAGCAGCTTCGATACAGGGACAGTTAGCACAGATACGCAGTATTTT
many,-,TRBV3-1,TRBJ1-1,CASSQAGGYEAFF,TGTGCCAGCAGCCAAGCTGGCGGTTATGAAGCTTTCTTT
-,-,TRBV28,TRBJ1-1,CASSFSPAGTEAFF,TGTGCCAGCAGTTTCTCTCCGGCTGGAACTGAAGCTTTCTTT
many,-,TRBV11-1,TRBJ1-2,CASSLGVVGFNYGYTF,TGTGCCAGCAGCTTAGGGGTAGTTGGGTTTAACTATGGCTACACCTTC
many,TRBD1,TRBV27,TRBJ1-2,CASSFRGQYGYTF,TGTGCCAGCAGTTTTCGGGGACAGTATGGCTACACCTTC
-,TRBD1,TRBV12-3/TRBV12-4,TRBJ2-5,CASSYLLHGRGLQETQYF,TGTGCCAGCAGCTACCTCCTCCATGGAAGGGGGCTTCAAGAGACCCAGTACTTC